This T cell receptor beta chain was documented in a study of cytomegalovirus exposure and HLA in healthy donors. About the study: Early released data had tens of millions of unique TCRs, all coming from HLA-typed donors. Among 398 genotyped donors, more than 65% fell in the Caucasian-associated ancestry cluster. Whole-study findings and limits: With high specificity and sensitivity, the classifier reportedly diagnosed cytomegalovirus status. Several of the most significant clusters appeared linked to common viral pathogens, based on a later analysis.

This clone has a handful of counts. What it binds is unknown. V lost 5 bases and J lost 5; bases outside the gene matches: 7. Germline-derived CDR1 and CDR2 are MDHEN and SYDVKM. CDR3 length equals 14 residues. The study ran its PCR with 60 Vbeta and 13 Jbeta primers. TCRdb's table, derived via immunoSEQ multiplex PCR, lists solely in-frame clones and lacks some. The sample includes around 90,000 clones, roughly four fifths of them seen just once. This TCR derives from a human donor in good health. Sequenced sample: PBMCs. The chain links TRBV28 to TRBJ1-1; 8 nucleotides align to TRBD1. The DNA for the CDR3 is TGTGCCAGCAGTCCAACAGGGGGTTGGACTGAAGCTTTCTTT. As protein: CASSPTGGWTEAFF.